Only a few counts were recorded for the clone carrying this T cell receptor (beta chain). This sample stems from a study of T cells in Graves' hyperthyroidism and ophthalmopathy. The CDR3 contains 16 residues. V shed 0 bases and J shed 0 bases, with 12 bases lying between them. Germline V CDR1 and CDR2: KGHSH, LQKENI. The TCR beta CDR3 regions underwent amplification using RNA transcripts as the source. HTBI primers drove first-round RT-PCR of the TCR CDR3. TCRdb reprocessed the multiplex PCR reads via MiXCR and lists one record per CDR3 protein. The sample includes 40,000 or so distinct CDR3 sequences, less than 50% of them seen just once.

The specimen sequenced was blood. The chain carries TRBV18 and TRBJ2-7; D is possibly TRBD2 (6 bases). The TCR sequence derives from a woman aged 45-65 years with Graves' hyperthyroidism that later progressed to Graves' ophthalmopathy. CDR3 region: CASSPPWSTSSYEQYF. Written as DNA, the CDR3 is TGTGCCAGCTCACCACCTTGGTCGACTAGCTCCTACGAGCAGTACTTC.